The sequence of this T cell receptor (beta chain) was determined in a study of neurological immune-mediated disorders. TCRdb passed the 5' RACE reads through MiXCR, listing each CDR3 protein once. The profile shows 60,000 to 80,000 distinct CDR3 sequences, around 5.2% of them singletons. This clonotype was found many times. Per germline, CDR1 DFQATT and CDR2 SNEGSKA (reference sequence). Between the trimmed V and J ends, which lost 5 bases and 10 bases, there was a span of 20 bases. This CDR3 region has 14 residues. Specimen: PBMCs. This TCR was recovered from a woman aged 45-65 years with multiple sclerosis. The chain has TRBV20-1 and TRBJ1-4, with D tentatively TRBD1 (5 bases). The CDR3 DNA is TGCAGTGCTTGGGCCGGGGCCAAGGCGGGAAAACTGTTTTTT. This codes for CSAWAGAKAGKLFF.